This TCR beta chain was captured by sequencing in a study of blood T cell repertoires in COVID-19. Germline lookup yields CDR1 SGHRS and CDR2 YFSETQ. The CDR3 has 17 amino acids. Germline trimming cut 3 bases from V and 0 bases from J; bases unmatched to any gene: 4. Study processing details: Estimation of nucleated cell counts was performed using reference gene primer amplification. Libraries were prepared by immunoSEQ multiplex PCR; TCRdb keeps only in-frame clonotypes and omits some of them. V, J and clone size are those of that table, while D and trimming were read from the DNA. The table has approximately 200,000 clones, roughly four fifths seen once.

The clonotype comes from a man aged 40-49 years who had recovered from COVID-19. The sample taken for sequencing was PBMCs or T cells enriched from blood (not recorded which). This chain joins TRBV5-1 and TRBJ2-1; TRBD2 aligns across 12 bases. The CDR3 loop is CASSYGLAGLSYNEQFF. CDR3 nucleotides: TGCGCCAGCAGCTACGGACTAGCGGGACTCTCCTACAATGAGCAGTTCTTC. Full variable domain (missing parts from reference TRBV5-1 and TRBJ2-1): KAGVTQTPRYLIKTRGQQVTLSCSPISGHRSVSWYQQTPGQGLQFLFEYFSETQRNKGNFPGRFSGRQFSNSRSEMNVSTLELGDSALYLCASSYGLAGLSYNEQFFGPGTRLTVL.